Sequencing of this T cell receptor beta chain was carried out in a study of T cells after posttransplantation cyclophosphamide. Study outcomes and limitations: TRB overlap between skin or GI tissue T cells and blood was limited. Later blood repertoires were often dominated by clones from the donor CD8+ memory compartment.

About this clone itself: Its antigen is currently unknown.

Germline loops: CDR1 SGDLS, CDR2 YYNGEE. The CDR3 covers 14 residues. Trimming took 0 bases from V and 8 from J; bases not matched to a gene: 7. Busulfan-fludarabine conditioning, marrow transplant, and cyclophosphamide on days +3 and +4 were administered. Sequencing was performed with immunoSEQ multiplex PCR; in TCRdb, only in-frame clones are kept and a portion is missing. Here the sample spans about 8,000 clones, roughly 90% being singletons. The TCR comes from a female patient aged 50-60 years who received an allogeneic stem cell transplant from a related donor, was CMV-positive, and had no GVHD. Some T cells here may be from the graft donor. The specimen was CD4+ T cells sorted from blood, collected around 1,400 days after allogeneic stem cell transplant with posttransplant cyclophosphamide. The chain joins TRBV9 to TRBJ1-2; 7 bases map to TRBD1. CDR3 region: CASSVGGDRGGYTF. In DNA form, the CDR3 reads TGTGCCAGCAGCGTAGGGGGGGACAGAGGAGGCTACACCTTC.